This T cell receptor (beta chain) was retrieved from a study of monozygotic twins with inflammatory bowel disease (dated by TCRdb to between 2018 and 2021). In the study overall: The full study comprised 30 or so monozygotic twin pairs: nine German pairs (four IBD-concordant, five IBD-discordant) and 19 IBD-discordant Danish pairs. Each individual had, on average, about 151 000 unique TCRalpha sequences and 181 000 unique TCRbeta sequences available for analysis. Within discordant pairs, disease-associated traits were sought mainly by comparing IBD patients with their genetically identical healthy co-twins.

Including cysteine and phenylalanine, the CDR3 has 15 amino acids. The DNA sequence is not available. The CDR1 and CDR2 encoded by the germline V gene are LGHNA and YNFKEQ. The library was generated by 5' RACE. The input for every TCR library was roughly 3,300 ng of total RNA. cDNA was synthesized with SMARTScribe reverse transcriptase in eight separate reactions per sample. During cDNA synthesis, template switching introduced unique molecular identifiers that contained a 6-nucleotide sample barcode. TCRalpha and TCRbeta cDNA was amplified by two nested PCRs of about 15 and 9 cycles, with bead purification after each PCR. Before amplification, the cDNA was treated with uracil DNA-glycosylase and purified using the QIAquick PCR purification kit. The second PCR added Illumina TruSeq-compatible adapters along with sample-specific barcodes. TapeStation and Qubit were used to check library quality and concentration, and around 5.2 ng of each library went into the pool. Sequencing of the pooled libraries was done on an Illumina HiSeq2500 single-index Rapid Run using custom sequencing primers and 2 x 100 bp reads. The original pipeline was this. MiGEC version 1.2.6 was used for UMI-based consensus assembly to correct PCR and sequencing errors. MiXCR version 2.1.1 handled V(D)J alignment, clonotype assembly and CDR3 extraction. To normalise gene usage, clonotype sharing and MAIT/NKT TCR abundance, the top 1000, 10 000 and 20 000 clonotypes in each sample were analysed. Diversity was computed as the inverse Simpson index with the vegan R package after downsampling to 27 000 UMIs. Paired Mann-Whitney U tests were applied to discordant twin pairs, and Benjamini-Hochberg correction was used for multiple testing. TCRdb reprocessed the reads into one record per CDR3 protein sequence, lacking DNA. Here the V and J calls rest on TCRdb's processing, not on the authors' analysis. The sample's table lists a count of 400,000 or so distinct CDR3 sequences. Jointly, the top ten make up around 2.4% of the sample.

From each donor, a roughly 2.7 ml peripheral blood sample was collected into PAXgene tubes and kept at -80 degrees C. Total RNA was isolated from whole blood with the PAXgene blood miRNA kit on an automated QIAcube, without T cell sorting. Deep TCRalpha and TCRbeta repertoire profiling with unique molecular barcoding was performed on peripheral blood of monozygotic twin pairs concordant or discordant for inflammatory bowel disease. Smoking habits were recorded for all twin pairs, with individuals classified as current, former or never smokers. Paper-wide results and their limitations: Compared with healthy twins, IBD patients shared fewer clonotypes with other individuals, and the difference was most pronounced in patients with signs of disease activity. No single strong signal or clonotype linked to IBD turned up in the results, so the idea that one exists was not supported. TCRbeta repertoire diversity, by inverse Simpson index, was decreased in IBD patients compared with their healthy co-twins. No difference in repertoire similarity was observed between concordant and discordant twins, possibly owing to limited statistical power. Because patients received different immunosuppressive treatments, the repertoires may have picked up extra background noise and variability between individuals. The analysis was unable to tell different T cell subtypes apart.

To note about this clonotype: This receptor's antigen is unknown.

The chain was built from TRBV4-2 and TRBJ2-7; the TCRdb call, TRBD2, lacks DNA for checking. Sequenced input: blood. This clonotype was obtained from a human donor with ulcerative colitis or Crohn's disease, or a healthy co-twin of an affected twin (not recorded which). The CDR3 protein is CASSQELAGVDEQYF.